The present entry profiles one T cell receptor beta chain with its context. V was clipped by 7 bases and J by 3 bases; unmatched bases: 9. The CDR3 contains 16 residues. CDR1 MNHNY and CDR2 SVGAGI come from the germline V gene (reference sequence). TCRdb ran MiXCR on the reads and lists one entry per CDR3 protein. The sample has more than 650,000 distinct CDR3 sequences; approximately 34% are singletons. This sample was included in a study of T cell repertoires in cytomegalovirus infection. This chain connects TRBV6-6 to TRBJ2-2, with 9 bases identical to TRBD2. Sequencing used PBMCs. The clonotype comes from a human donor in good health (CMV status not recorded). Some clones in this sample may be carry-over from other donors' samples. In DNA, the CDR3 is TGTGCCAGCACACTTTTAGCGGGAGACGACACCGGGGAGCTGTTTTTT. Translation: CASTLLAGDDTGELFF.